The clone carrying this T cell receptor (beta chain) was counted only a few times. The V end was cut by 3 bases, the J end by 6 bases, with 13 bases between. Per germline, CDR1 DFQATT and CDR2 SNEGSKA (reference sequence). The CDR3 extends over 13 amino acids. The data originate from a study of human T cells and chemical hapten exposure. Regarding time point: patch test 1, 2 weeks after DPC sensitization. Treatment meaning: therapeutic diphenylcyclopropenone sensitization with weekly scalp DPC. In the library, unique molecular identifiers were attached to individual cDNA molecules. MiXCR, applied by TCRdb to the RACE reads, yields one record per CDR3 protein. Of roughly 98,000 distinct CDR3 sequences listed, around 11% were seen once; the top ten hold 2.1%.

The chain uses TRBV20-1 and TRBJ2-3; unclear D gene. The source was whole blood, collected in connection with sensitization to the hapten diphenylcyclopropenone (DPC). This sequence was found in a woman aged 40 to 49 with alopecia areata. Some clones in this sample may be carry-over from other donors' samples. This CDR3 is CSASGRLRDTQYF. CDR3 nucleotide sequence: TGCAGTGCTAGCGGCAGGTTGAGGGATACGCAGTATTTT.